One and the same sample provided the 18 T cell receptor beta chains below, sequenced in a study of shared clonotypes between healthy human individuals. Repertoires were generated with immunoSEQ multiplex PCR, while TCRdb's copy carries only in-frame clones and drops some. Of around 1.6 million clones in the sample, around 98% were seen once. Sequencing was carried out using naive CD4+ T cells sorted from blood. Subset given: CD45RA+ positively selected. The source of these receptors is a man younger than 45 in good health.

V and J are TRBV7-9 and TRBJ2-7; TRBD1 matches at 7 bases. Germline-derived CDR1 and CDR2 are SEHNR and FQNEAQ (reference sequence). The CDR3 has 13 residues. With V trimmed by 9 bases and J by 0 bases, 5 bases remained unmatched. CDR3 sequence: CASTGVNSYEQYF. DNA for the CDR3: TGTGCCAGTACAGGGGTCAACTCCTACGAGCAGTACTTC.

This clone showed up just once. This same CDR3 is encoded by further DNA sequences in the sample. This chain joins TRBV9 and TRBJ2-2; D call uncertain. Trimming removed 0 bases at V and 6 bases at J, with 6 bases between. Germline V gene lookup returns CDR1 SGDLS and CDR2 YYNGEE. There are 13 residues in the CDR3. CDR3 coding DNA: TGTGCCAGCAGCGTAGTTGGTGCCGGGGAGCTGTTTTTT. Protein sequence: CASSVVGAGELFF.

The CDR3 region has the DNA TGTGCCAGCAGTACCCCCGCCGGGAAAACAGATACGCAGTATTTT. Translation: CASSTPAGKTDTQYF. The V gene is TRBV6-5, the J gene TRBJ2-3; a weak D match, TRBD2 (5 bases). The CDR3 contains 15 residues. CDR1 MNHEY and CDR2 SVGAGI come from the germline V gene. The ends were cut back, 5 bases at V and 3 bases at J, with 15 bases in the middle.

This chain uses TRBV6-1 with TRBJ2-1, with D tentatively TRBD1 (5 bases). Trimming shortened V by 7 bases and J by 6 bases, and 16 bases separated the two germline ends. Germline CDR1 MNHNS, CDR2 SASEGT. The CDR3 runs to 14 residues. This CDR3 reads CASTERGRGNEQFF. CDR3 sequence (DNA): TGTGCCAGCACCGAAAGGGGTAGGGGCAATGAGCAGTTCTTC.

Remarks on this clone: The same CDR3 also results from other DNA sequences found in this sample. This chain connects TRBV9 to TRBJ2-5; no definite D call. V was trimmed by 0 bases and J by 0 bases, leaving 6 bases between them. Per germline, CDR1 SGDLS and CDR2 YYNGEE. The CDR3 extends over 14 amino acids. CDR3 sequence: CASSVEGNQETQYF. CDR3 nucleotide sequence: TGTGCCAGCAGCGTAGAAGGGAACCAAGAGACCCAGTACTTC.

The genes are TRBV29-1 and TRBJ2-1; 7 bases line up with TRBD2. CDR1 SQVTM and CDR2 ANQGSEA come from the germline V gene. The CDR3 spans 16 residues. Trimming cost V 0 bases and J 3 bases; bases outside gene matches: 8. The DNA of the CDR3 is TGCAGCGTTGAAGATTGGGGGGGTAGCGGCTACAATGAGCAGTTCTTC. Translated: CSVEDWGGSGYNEQFF.

V and J are TRBV6-5 and TRBJ2-2; D call uncertain. This CDR3 has 13 amino acids. The germline V gene has CDR1 MNHEY and CDR2 SVGAGI. V was clipped by 2 bases and J by 3 bases, with 4 bases between them. Written as DNA, the CDR3 is TGTGCCAGCAGTTACGTATACACCGGGGAGCTGTTTTTT. This codes for CASSYVYTGELFF.

The chain carries TRBV7-5 and TRBJ2-7; the table's D call TRBD1 went unverified against the DNA. TRBV7-5 is tagged as a pseudogene. This CDR3 is built from 18 residues. The CDR3: CVRSLGNRDYRGSYEQYF. CDR3 sequence (DNA): TGTGTCAGAAGCTTAGGAAATCGTGATTACAGGGGCTCCTACGAGCAGTACTTC.

This clone was seen once. The genes are TRBV28 and TRBJ2-1; no clear D gene. In germline, CDR1 is MDHEN, CDR2 SYDVKM. The V end was cut by 3 bases, the J end by 13 bases, with 10 bases between. This CDR3 has 11 amino acids. CDR3 residues: CASSLHTPQFF. The CDR3 DNA sequence: TGTGCCAGCAGTTTGCATACACCACAGTTCTTC.

The chain is built from TRBV15 and TRBJ2-5; TRBD2 matches at 9 bases. This CDR3 region has 16 residues. Germline V gives CDR1 LNHNV, CDR2 YYDKDF (reference sequence). The J segment lost 8 bases and the V segment lost 0 bases, leaving 10 bases of the junction unmatched. The CDR3 is CATSRDQASGIKTQYF. CDR3 sequence (DNA): TGTGCCACCAGCAGAGATCAGGCTAGCGGGATAAAAACCCAGTACTTC.

The V gene is TRBV5-1, the J gene TRBJ2-7; D perhaps matches TRBD1 (6 bases). Germline V CDR1 and CDR2: SGHRS, YFSETQ. CDR3 length: 15 amino acids. V was trimmed by 1 base and J by 1 base, leaving 12 bases between them. The CDR3 protein is CASSLSGTSSYEQYF. As DNA, the CDR3 is TGCGCCAGCAGCTTGTCCGGGACATCTTCCTACGAGCAGTACTTC.

This chain joins TRBV4-1 and TRBJ2-2; 9 positions agree with TRBD1. V shed 4 bases, J shed 6 bases, and the junction held 6 bases outside the gene matches. The length of the CDR3 is 15 residues. The germline V gene has CDR1 MGHRA and CDR2 YSYEKL. The CDR3 protein is CASSPTGGFSGELFF. CDR3 DNA sequence: TGCGCCAGCAGCCCGACAGGGGGATTTTCCGGGGAGCTGTTTTTT.

This chain joins TRBV9 and TRBJ2-3; 8 bases agree with TRBD2. With V trimmed by 0 bases and J by 5 bases, 8 bases remained unmatched. CDR1 is SGDLS and CDR2 is YYNGEE in the germline V gene. The CDR3 has 16 residues. CDR3 DNA sequence: TGTGCCAGCAGCGTAGAGGCTAGCGGGCTGCGAGATACGCAGTATTTT. It is translated as CASSVEASGLRDTQYF.

The CDR3 region is CASSSIPQLAGGTETQYF. The DNA for the CDR3 is TGTGCCAGCAGCTCCATCCCCCAACTAGCGGGAGGGACGGAGACCCAGTACTTC. V is TRBV7-9 and J is TRBJ2-5; 13 bases fit TRBD2. CDR3 length: 18 residues. The V gene end was trimmed by 4 bases and the J gene end by 5 bases; junction bases not matched to a gene: 13. Germline lookup yields CDR1 SEHNR and CDR2 FQNEAQ (reference sequence).

The J gene is TRBJ2-7, the V gene TRBV7-9; TRBD1 aligns across 7 bases. Germline-derived CDR1 and CDR2 are SEHNR and FQNEAQ (reference sequence). CDR3 size: 16 residues. Trimming cost V 5 bases and J 2 bases; bases outside gene matches: 12. For the CDR3, the DNA is TGTGCCAGCAGCCCCCAGGGGACAGTAAGTCCCTACGAGCAGTACTTC. Its protein product is CASSPQGTVSPYEQYF.

The chain combines TRBV15 with TRBJ2-7; the D is unclear. This CDR3 is 11 amino acids long. Germline assignment: CDR1 LNHNV and CDR2 YYDKDF (reference sequence). V lost 3 bases to trimming and J lost 3 bases, with 3 bases between them. This chain's CDR3 is CATSSGYEQYF. The DNA for the CDR3 is TGTGCCACCAGCAGCGGCTACGAGCAGTACTTC.

The CDR3 sequence: CSVKDPQGEQYF. CDR3 DNA sequence: TGCAGCGTTAAGGACCCCCAGGGTGAGCAGTACTTC. The genes are TRBV29-1 and TRBJ2-7; D perhaps matches TRBD1 (5 bases). The germline V and J ends were trimmed by 5 bases and 7 bases, with 15 bases remaining between them. CDR1 is SQVTM, CDR2 ANQGSEA, per germline. The CDR3 is 12 amino acids.

The J gene is TRBJ2-3, the V gene TRBV7-2, with TRBD2 as a possible D gene (6 bases). V lost 7 bases and J 7 bases, leaving 18 bases between the germline ends. The CDR3 runs 14 residues. Looked up from germline, CDR1 is SGHTA and CDR2 is FQGNSA. The CDR3: CASTTAGLSHTQYF. The CDR3 DNA reads TGTGCCAGCACCACCGCGGGACTCTCCCATACGCAGTATTTT. Full variable domain (outside the CDR3, taken from reference TRBV7-2 and TRBJ2-3): GAGVSQSPSNKVTEKGKDVELRCDPISGHTALYWYRQSLGQGLEFLIYFQGNSAPDKSGLPSDRFSAERTGGSVSTLTIQRTQQEDSAVYLCASTTAGLSHTQYFGPGTRLTVL.